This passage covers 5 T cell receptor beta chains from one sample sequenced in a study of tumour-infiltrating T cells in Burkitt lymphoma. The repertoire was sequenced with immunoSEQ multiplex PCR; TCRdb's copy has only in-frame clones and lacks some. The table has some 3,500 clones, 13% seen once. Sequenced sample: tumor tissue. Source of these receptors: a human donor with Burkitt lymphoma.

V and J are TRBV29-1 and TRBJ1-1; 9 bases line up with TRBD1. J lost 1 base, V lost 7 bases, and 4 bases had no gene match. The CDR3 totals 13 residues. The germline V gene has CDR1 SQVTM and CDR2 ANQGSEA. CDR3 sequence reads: CSAQTGGNTEAFF. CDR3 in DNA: TGCAGCGCCCAGACAGGGGGGAACACTGAAGCTTTCTTT.

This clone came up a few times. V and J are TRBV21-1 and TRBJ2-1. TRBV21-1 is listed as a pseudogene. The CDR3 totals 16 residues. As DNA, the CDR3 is TGTGCCAGCAGCAAAAGGGGGGTCGCCTCCTACAATGAGCAGTTCTTC. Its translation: CASSKRGVASYNEQFF.

Here the CDR3 DNA reads TGTGCCAGCAGCCCCCGGACAGGGCCCAACACAGATACGCAGTATTTT. It yields the protein CASSPRTGPNTDTQYF. The chain combines TRBV9 with TRBJ2-3; 8 bases are shared with TRBD1. CDR1 is SGDLS, CDR2 YYNGEE, per germline. The V gene end was trimmed by 4 bases and the J gene end by 2 bases; junction bases not matched to a gene: 9. This CDR3 has 16 residues.

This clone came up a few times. CDR3 region: CASSHPRQGLDEKLFF. Here the CDR3 DNA reads TGTGCCAGCAGCCATCCCCGACAGGGGCTTGATGAAAAACTGTTTTTT. The chain combines TRBV4-2 with TRBJ1-4; 8 nucleotides line up with TRBD1. CDR3 length: 16 residues. CDR1 is LGHNA, CDR2 YNFKEQ, per germline. The trim removed 3 bases at V and 6 bases at J, leaving 9 bases unmatched.

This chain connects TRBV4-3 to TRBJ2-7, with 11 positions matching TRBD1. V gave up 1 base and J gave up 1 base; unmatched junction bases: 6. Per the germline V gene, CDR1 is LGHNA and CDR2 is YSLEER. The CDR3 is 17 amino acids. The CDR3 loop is CASSQARTGGQSYEQYF. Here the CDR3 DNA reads TGCGCCAGCAGCCAAGCCCGGACAGGGGGCCAATCCTACGAGCAGTACTTC.